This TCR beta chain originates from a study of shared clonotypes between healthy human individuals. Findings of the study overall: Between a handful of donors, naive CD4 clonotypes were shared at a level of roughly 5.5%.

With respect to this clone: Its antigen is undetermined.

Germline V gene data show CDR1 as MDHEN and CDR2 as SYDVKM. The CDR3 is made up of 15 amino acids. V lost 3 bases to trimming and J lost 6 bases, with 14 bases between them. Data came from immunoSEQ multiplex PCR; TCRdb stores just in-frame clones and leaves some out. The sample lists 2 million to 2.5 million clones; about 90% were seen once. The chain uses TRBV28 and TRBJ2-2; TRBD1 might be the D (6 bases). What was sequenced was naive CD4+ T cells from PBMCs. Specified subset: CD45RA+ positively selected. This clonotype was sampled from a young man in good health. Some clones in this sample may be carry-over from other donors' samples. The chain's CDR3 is CASSFYRARAGELFF. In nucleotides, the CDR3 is TGTGCCAGCAGTTTCTACAGGGCGAGGGCCGGGGAGCTGTTTTTT.